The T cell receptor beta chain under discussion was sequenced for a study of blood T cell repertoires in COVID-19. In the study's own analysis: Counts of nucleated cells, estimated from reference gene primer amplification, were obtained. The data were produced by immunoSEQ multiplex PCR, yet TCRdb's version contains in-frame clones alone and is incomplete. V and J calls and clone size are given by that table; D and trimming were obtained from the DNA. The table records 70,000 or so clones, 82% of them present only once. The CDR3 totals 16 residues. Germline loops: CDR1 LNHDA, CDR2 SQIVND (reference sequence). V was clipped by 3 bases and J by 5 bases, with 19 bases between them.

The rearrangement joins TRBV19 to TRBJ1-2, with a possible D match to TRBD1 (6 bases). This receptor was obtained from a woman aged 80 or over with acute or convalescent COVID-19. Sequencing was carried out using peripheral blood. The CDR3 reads CASSMNGGRRRYGYTF. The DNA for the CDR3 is TGTGCCAGTAGTATGAACGGGGGGCGGAGGAGATATGGCTACACCTTC.